Sequencing of this T cell receptor beta chain was carried out in a study of cytomegalovirus exposure and HLA in healthy donors. Concerning this clone itself: Its antigen is as yet unknown.

Findings of the study overall: The records held CMV serostatus as the only immune exposure information. Links to common viral pathogens appeared, in a later analysis, for several of the most significant clusters.

The PCR was carried out with 60 Vbeta primers and 13 Jbeta primers. Authors' analysis steps: Some 11 million shared chains were among the 65 million to 85 million unique TCR beta chains that a later analysis counted. Sequencing was performed with immunoSEQ multiplex PCR; in TCRdb, only in-frame clones are kept and a portion is missing. V, J and clone size reflect that table, while D and trimming were determined from the DNA. This sample's clone table lists some 140,000 clones. This CDR3 region has 12 residues. V dropped 7 bases and J dropped 7 bases, with 13 bases sitting between them. Germline V gives CDR1 LNHDA, CDR2 SQIVND (reference sequence).

The sample consisted of PBMCs. The sequence was obtained from an older woman in good health and CMV-seronegative. The rearrangement links TRBV19 to TRBJ1-2; a possible D gene is TRBD1 (6 bases). The CDR3 sequence: CASTTQGGGYTF. DNA of the CDR3: TGTGCCAGTACCACACAGGGCGGTGGCTACACCTTC.